The TCR beta chain described here comes from a study of radiation and T cells in renal cell carcinoma. Method: immunoSEQ multiplex PCR; TCRdb's copy keeps in-frame clones and lacks some. The sample has roughly 170,000 clones, about 87% seen once. Specified time point: blood 4 weeks post-SBRT, at nephrectomy. Treatment noted: 15 Gy SBRT to primary tumor, nephrectomy 4 weeks later. The V end was cut by 6 bases, the J end by 0 bases, with 11 bases between. CDR3 size: 14 residues. Germline assignment: CDR1 KGHSH and CDR2 LQKENI. Here the sequenced sample was blood, taken from a patient whose treatment included radiotherapy and nephrectomy. The receptor was derived from a woman aged 50 to 60 with renal cell carcinoma. This rearrangement joins TRBV18 to TRBJ1-1; D perhaps matches TRBD1 (6 bases). CDR3 DNA sequence: TGTGCCAGCTCTCAGGACAGATTGAACACTGAAGCTTTCTTT. This codes for CASSQDRLNTEAFF.